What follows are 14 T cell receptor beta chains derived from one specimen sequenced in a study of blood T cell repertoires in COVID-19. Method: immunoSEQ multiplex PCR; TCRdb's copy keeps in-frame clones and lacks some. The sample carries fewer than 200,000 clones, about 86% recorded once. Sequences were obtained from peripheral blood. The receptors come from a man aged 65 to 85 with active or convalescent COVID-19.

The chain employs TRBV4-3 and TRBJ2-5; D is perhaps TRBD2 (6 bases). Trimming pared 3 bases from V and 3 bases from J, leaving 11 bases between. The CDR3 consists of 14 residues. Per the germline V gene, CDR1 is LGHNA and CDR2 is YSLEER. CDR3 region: CASSQGSGEETQYF. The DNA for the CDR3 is TGCGCCAGCAGCCAGGGGTCGGGGGAAGAGACCCAGTACTTC.

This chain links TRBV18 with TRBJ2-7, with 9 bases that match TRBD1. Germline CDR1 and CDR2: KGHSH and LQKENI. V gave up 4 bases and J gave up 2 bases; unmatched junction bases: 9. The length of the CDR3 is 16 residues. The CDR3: CASSHSAGTGTYEQYF. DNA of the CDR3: TGTGCCAGCTCACACTCCGCCGGGACAGGGACCTACGAGCAGTACTTC.

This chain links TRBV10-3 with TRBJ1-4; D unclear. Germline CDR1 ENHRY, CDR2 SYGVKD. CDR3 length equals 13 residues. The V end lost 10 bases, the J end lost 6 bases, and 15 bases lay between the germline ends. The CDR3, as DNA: TGTGCCACCAGACAAGAAATCGATGAAAAACTGTTTTTT. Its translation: CATRQEIDEKLFF.

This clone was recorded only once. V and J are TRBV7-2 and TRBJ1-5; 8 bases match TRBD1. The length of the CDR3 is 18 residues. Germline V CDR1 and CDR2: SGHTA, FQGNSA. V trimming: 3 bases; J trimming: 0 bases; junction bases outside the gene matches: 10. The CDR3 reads CASSFRPGGSNSNQPQHF. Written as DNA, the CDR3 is TGTGCCAGCAGCTTTCGTCCAGGGGGCTCCAATAGCAATCAGCCCCAGCATTTT.

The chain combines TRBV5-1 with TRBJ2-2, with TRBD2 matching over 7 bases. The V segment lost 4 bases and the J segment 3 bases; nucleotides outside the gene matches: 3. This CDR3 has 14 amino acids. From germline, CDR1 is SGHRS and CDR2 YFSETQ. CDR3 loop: CASSRGGDTGELFF. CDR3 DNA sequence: TGCGCCAGCAGCCGGGGAGGGGACACCGGGGAGCTGTTTTTT.

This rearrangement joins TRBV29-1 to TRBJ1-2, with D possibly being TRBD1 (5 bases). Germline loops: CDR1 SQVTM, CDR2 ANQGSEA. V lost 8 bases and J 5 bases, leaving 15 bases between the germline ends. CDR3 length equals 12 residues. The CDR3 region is CSTGDGGYGYTF. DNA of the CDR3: TGCAGCACGGGGGACGGAGGGTATGGCTACACCTTC.

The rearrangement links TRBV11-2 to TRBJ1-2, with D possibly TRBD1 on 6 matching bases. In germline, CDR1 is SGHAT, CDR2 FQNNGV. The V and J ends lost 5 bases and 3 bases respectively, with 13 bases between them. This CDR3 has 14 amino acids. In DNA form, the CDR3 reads TGTGCCAGCAGCCGGGGACAAGGCGACTATGGCTACACCTTC. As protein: CASSRGQGDYGYTF.

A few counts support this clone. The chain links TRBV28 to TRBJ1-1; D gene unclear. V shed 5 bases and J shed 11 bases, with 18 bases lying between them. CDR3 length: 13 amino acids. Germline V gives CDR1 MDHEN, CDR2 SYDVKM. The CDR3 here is CASSPDQSRGAFF. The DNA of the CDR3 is TGTGCCAGCAGTCCAGACCAGTCCCGCGGGGCTTTCTTT.

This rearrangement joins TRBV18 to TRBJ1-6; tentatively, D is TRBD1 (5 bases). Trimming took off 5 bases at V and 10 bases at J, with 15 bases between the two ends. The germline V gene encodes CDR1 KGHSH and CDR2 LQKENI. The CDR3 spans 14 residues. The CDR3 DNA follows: TGTGCCAGCTCAGAGCTCGGGGGGGAGTCACCCCTCCACTTT. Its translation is CASSELGGESPLHF.

The CDR3 spells CASPFPATNEKLFF. CDR3 DNA: TGTGCCAGCCCCTTCCCCGCAACTAATGAAAAACTGTTTTTT. This chain links TRBV5-8 with TRBJ1-4; D uncertain. This CDR3 region has 14 residues. Germline values: CDR1 SGHTS, CDR2 YDEGEE. V dropped 7 bases and J dropped 0 bases, with 10 bases sitting between them.

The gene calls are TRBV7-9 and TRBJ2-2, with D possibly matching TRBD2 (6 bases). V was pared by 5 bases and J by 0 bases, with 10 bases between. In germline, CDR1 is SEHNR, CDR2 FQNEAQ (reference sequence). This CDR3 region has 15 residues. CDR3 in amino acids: CASSPGGANTGELFF. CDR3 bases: TGTGCCAGCAGCCCGGGCGGGGCGAACACCGGGGAGCTGTTTTTT.

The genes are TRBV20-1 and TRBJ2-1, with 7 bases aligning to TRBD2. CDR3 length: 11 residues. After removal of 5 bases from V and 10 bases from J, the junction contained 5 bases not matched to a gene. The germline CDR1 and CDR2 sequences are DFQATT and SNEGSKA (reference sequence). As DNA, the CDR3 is TGCAGTGCTTCGACTAGCAGCGAGCAGTTCTTC. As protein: CSASTSSEQFF.

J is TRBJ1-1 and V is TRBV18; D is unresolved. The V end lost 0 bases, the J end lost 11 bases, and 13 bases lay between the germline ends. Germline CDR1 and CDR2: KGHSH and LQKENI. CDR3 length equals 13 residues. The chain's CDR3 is CASSPPIKEVAFF. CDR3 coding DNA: TGTGCCAGCTCACCACCTATTAAGGAGGTTGCTTTCTTT.

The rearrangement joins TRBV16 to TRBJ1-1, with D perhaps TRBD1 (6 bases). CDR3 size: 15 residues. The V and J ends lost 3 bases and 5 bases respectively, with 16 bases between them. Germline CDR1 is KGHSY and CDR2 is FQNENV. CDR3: CASSQEQGTLTEAFF. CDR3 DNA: TGTGCCAGCAGCCAGGAACAGGGTACGTTAACTGAAGCTTTCTTT.